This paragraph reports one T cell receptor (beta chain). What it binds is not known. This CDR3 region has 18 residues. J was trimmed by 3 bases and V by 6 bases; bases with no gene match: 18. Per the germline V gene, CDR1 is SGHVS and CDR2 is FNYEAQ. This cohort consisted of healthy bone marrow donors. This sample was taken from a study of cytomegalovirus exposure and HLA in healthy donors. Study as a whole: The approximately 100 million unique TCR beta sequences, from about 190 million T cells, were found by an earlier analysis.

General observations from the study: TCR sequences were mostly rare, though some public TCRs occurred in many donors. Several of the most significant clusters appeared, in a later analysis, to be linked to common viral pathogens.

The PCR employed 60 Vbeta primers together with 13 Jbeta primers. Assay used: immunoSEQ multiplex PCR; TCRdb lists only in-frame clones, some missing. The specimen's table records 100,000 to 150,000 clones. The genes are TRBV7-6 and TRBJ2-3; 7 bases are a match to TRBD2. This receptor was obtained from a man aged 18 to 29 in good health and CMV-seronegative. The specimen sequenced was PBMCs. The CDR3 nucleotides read TGTGCCAGCAGTCTACGTGCGGGCGGGAGTTTAATGACAGATACGCAGTATTTT. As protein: CASSLRAGGSLMTDTQYF.